The next 13 T cell receptor beta chains were all read from a single sample in a study of lymphopenia after photon versus proton radiotherapy. The protocol was immunoSEQ multiplex PCR, while the TCRdb copy is restricted to in-frame clones and leaves out a portion. The table shows roughly 30,000 clones, with roughly four fifths occurring only once. The sequencing used peripheral blood, collected from a patient treated with photon-based radiotherapy. These receptors were taken from a man aged 45-60 years with gastric cancer.

Here the CDR3 DNA reads TGTGCCAGCAGCTCCCCCGGCGGGGGGGCCCCCGGGGAGCTGTTTTTT. This encodes CASSSPGGGAPGELFF. This rearrangement joins TRBV7-2 to TRBJ2-2; TRBD2 aligns across 9 bases. With V trimmed by 4 bases and J by 6 bases, 9 bases remained unmatched. This CDR3 is built from 16 residues. Germline CDR1 is SGHTA and CDR2 is FQGNSA. Based on the CDR3 plus reference TRBV7-2 and TRBJ2-2, the full variable domain is GAGVSQSPSNKVTEKGKDVELRCDPISGHTALYWYRQSLGQGLEFLIYFQGNSAPDKSGLPSDRFSAERTGGSVSTLTIQRTQQEDSAVYLCASSSPGGGAPGELFFGEGSRLTVL.

The chain combines TRBV6-6 with TRBJ2-7; no reliable D call. The V and J ends lost 0 bases and 2 bases respectively, with 5 bases between them. CDR1 and CDR2 from the germline V gene are MNHNY and SVGAGI (reference sequence). The CDR3 runs to 13 residues. CDR3 sequence: CASSYSSPYEQYV. In nucleotides, the CDR3 is TGTGCCAGCAGTTACTCATCTCCCTACGAGCAGTACGTC.

The chain has TRBV7-2 and TRBJ1-5, with 7 positions matching TRBD1. Germline CDR1 SGHTA, CDR2 FQGNSA. V shed 5 bases, J shed 0 bases, and the junction held 13 bases outside the gene matches. The CDR3 runs 18 residues. The CDR3 sequence is CASSLGQSVVLSNQPQHF. The CDR3 nucleotides read TGTGCCAGCAGCCTGGGACAGTCCGTGGTTCTTAGCAATCAGCCCCAGCATTTT.

There are a few counts of this clone. V gene TRBV19 combines with J gene TRBJ1-1; 7 nucleotides align to TRBD1. Germline V CDR1 and CDR2: LNHDA, SQIVND (reference sequence). This CDR3 has 10 residues. V shed 9 bases, J shed 10 bases, and the junction held 5 bases outside the gene matches. The CDR3 coding sequence is TGTGCCAGCACAGGGGTGGGAGCTTTCTTT. Its translation is CASTGVGAFF.

The chain carries TRBV6-1 and TRBJ2-2; D is perhaps TRBD1 (5 bases). Per the germline V gene, CDR1 is MNHNS and CDR2 is SASEGT. There are 15 residues in the CDR3. The ends were cut back, 4 bases at V and 4 bases at J, with 13 bases in the middle. The CDR3 nucleotides read TGTGCCAGCAGTGTCTCAGGGAAGGGCACCGGGGAGCTGTTTTTT. This gives the protein CASSVSGKGTGELFF.

The CDR3 spells CASSLAGKTREKLFF. CDR3 nucleotides: TGCGCCAGCAGCTTGGCCGGGAAAACGAGGGAAAAACTGTTTTTT. The chain has TRBV5-1 and TRBJ1-4; unclear D gene. V was clipped by 0 bases and J by 8 bases, with 14 bases between them. This CDR3 comprises 15 residues. In germline, CDR1 is SGHRS, CDR2 YFSETQ.

This clone occurred a few times. The J gene is TRBJ1-6, the V gene TRBV2; D is ambiguous. Trimming removed 2 bases from V and 6 bases from J, with 8 bases in between. Germline-derived CDR1 and CDR2 are SNHLY and FYNNEI. The CDR3 covers 14 residues. The DNA of the CDR3 is TGTGCCAGCAGTGAAAGTCCTCCTAATTCACCCCTCCACTTT. It is translated as CASSESPPNSPLHF.

The chain joins TRBV15 to TRBJ2-5, with 7 bases lining up with TRBD1. Germline V CDR1 and CDR2: LNHNV, YYDKDF (reference sequence). Trimming cost V 1 base and J 0 bases; bases outside gene matches: 2. There are 15 residues in the CDR3. The CDR3 nucleotides are TGTGCCACCAGCAGAGGAACAGGGGACCAAGAGACCCAGTACTTC. Translated: CATSRGTGDQETQYF.

The rearrangement links TRBV7-6 to TRBJ1-1, with D uncertain. Germline V gene data show CDR1 as SGHVS and CDR2 as FNYEAQ. With 1 base removed from V and 1 base from J, the gap between germline ends came to 10 bases. This CDR3 has 15 amino acids. For the CDR3, the DNA is TGTGCCAGCAGCTTAGGGTCCCAAGGGAACACTGAAGCTTTCTTT. Its protein product is CASSLGSQGNTEAFF.

The rearrangement uses TRBV30 and TRBJ1-3; 8 bases map to TRBD1. Per germline, CDR1 GTSNPN and CDR2 SVGIG (reference sequence). The CDR3 extends over 16 amino acids. J was trimmed by 2 bases and V by 4 bases; bases with no gene match: 10. CDR3 amino acids: CAWTVGTGTTGNTIYF. The CDR3, as DNA: TGTGCCTGGACTGTGGGGACAGGTACGACTGGAAACACCATATATTTT. Based on the CDR3 plus reference TRBV30 and TRBJ1-3, the full variable domain is SQTIHQWPATLVQPVGSPLSLECTVEGTSNPNLYWYRQAAGRGLQLLFYSVGIGQISSEVPQNLSASRPQDRQFILSSKKLLLSDSGFYLCAWTVGTGTTGNTIYFGEGSWLTVV.

The chain is built from TRBV6-5 and TRBJ2-7, with D possibly being TRBD2 (6 bases). Trimming shortened V by 2 bases and J by 6 bases, and 11 bases separated the two germline ends. The CDR3 has 13 amino acids. From germline, CDR1 is MNHEY and CDR2 SVGAGI. CDR3 loop: CASSYAEGSEQYV. In DNA form, the CDR3 reads TGTGCCAGCAGTTACGCGGAGGGGAGCGAGCAGTACGTC.

This chain joins TRBV6-1 and TRBJ2-2, with D perhaps matching TRBD2 (5 bases). Per the germline V gene, CDR1 is MNHNS and CDR2 is SASEGT. The CDR3 has 14 residues. V lost 5 bases to trimming and J lost 3 bases, with 10 bases between them. The CDR3 DNA is TGTGCCAGCAGTTCAATCGGGGACACCGGGGAGCTGTTTTTT. Translation gives CASSSIGDTGELFF.

This clone was observed a handful of times. The chain uses TRBV28 and TRBJ2-5, with no clear D. The CDR3 extends over 13 amino acids. Trimming removed 4 bases at V and 4 bases at J, with 10 bases between. Germline V gene data show CDR1 as MDHEN and CDR2 as SYDVKM. CDR3 loop: CASSSGLGETQYF. The CDR3 DNA is TGTGCCAGCAGTTCCGGGCTAGGAGAGACCCAGTACTTC.